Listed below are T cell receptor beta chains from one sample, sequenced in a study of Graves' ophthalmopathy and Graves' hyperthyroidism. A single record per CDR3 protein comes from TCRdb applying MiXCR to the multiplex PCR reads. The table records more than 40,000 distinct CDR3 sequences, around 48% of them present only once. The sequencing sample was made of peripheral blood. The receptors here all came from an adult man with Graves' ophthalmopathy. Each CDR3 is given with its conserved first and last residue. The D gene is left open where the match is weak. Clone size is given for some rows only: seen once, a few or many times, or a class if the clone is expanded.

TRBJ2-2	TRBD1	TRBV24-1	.	CATSDPGTGTTGELLF	TGTGCCACCAGTGACCCCGGGACAGGCACCACCGGGGAGCTGCTTTTT
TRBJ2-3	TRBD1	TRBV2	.	CASGVMGQGRDTQYF	TGTGCCAGCGGAGTAATGGGACAGGGAAGAGATACGCAGTATTTT
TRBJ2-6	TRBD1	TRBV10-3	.	CAITGGTGVSGANVLTF	TGTGCCATCACCGGCGGGACAGGGGTCTCTGGGGCCAACGTCCTGACTTTC
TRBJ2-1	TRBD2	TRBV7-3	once	CASSPQTSGSLDEQFF	TGTGCCAGCAGCCCCCAGACTAGCGGGAGTCTTGATGAGCAGTTCTTC
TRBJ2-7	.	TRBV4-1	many	CASSQVGGAEQYF	TGCGCCAGCAGCCAAGTGGGGGGGGCCGAGCAGTACTTC
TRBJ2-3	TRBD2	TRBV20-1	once	CSALPGLAADTQYF	TGCAGTGCTCTCCCGGGACTAGCGGCAGATACGCAGTATTTT
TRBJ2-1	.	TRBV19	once	CASSIVALTQDNEQFF	TGTGCCAGTAGTATAGTCGCCCTAACACAGGACAATGAGCAGTTCTTC
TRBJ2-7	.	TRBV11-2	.	CATRRESSYEQYF	TGTGCCACCCGACGGGAAAGCTCCTACGAGCAGTACTTC
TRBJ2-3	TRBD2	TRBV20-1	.	CSARRLAGGPTDTQYF	TGCAGTGCTAGGCGACTAGCGGGAGGGCCAACAGATACGCAGTATTTT
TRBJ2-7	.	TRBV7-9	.	CASSLDLKQYF	TGTGCCAGCAGCTTAGACCTCAAGCAGTACTTC
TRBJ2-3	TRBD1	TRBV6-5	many	CASSPGTGTDTQYF	TGTGCCAGCAGCCCCGGGACAGGGACAGATACGCAGTATTTT
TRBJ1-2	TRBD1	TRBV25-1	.	CASSVTTGWDGYTF	TGTGCCAGCAGTGTCACGACAGGGTGGGATGGCTACACCTTC
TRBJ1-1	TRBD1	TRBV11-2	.	CASGRTGNTEAFF	TGTGCCAGCGGCCGGACAGGGAACACTGAAGCTTTCTTT
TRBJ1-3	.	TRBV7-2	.	CASSLASPGVAGNTIYF	TGTGCCAGCAGCTTAGCGTCGCCGGGTGTTGCTGGAAACACCATATATTTT
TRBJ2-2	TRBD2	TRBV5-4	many	CASSLGGGAGDTGELFF	TGTGCCAGCAGCTTGGGGGGGGGAGCGGGAGATACCGGGGAGCTGTTTTTT
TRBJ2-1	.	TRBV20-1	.	CSASPLGRVVDNEQLF	TGCAGTGCTAGTCCCCTAGGCCGTGTTGTCGACAATGAGCAGCTCTTC
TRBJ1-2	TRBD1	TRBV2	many	CASLLVSAGTVSYGYTF	TGTGCCAGCCTGTTGGTCTCCGCCGGGACAGTAAGCTATGGCTACACCTTC
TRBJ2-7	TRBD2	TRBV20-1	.	CSALGLAGYEQYF	TGCAGTGCATTGGGACTAGCGGGATACGAGCAGTACTTC
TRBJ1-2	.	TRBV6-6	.	CASSPPGLGGYGYTF	TGTGCCAGCAGTCCGCCGGGACTAGGGGGCTATGGCTACACCTTC
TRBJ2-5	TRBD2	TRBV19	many	CASRVSGSWGSETQYF	TGTGCCAGTAGGGTTAGCGGGAGCTGGGGTTCGGAGACCCAGTACTTC
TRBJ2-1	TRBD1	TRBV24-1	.	CATSDWTGDPVPDYNEQFF	TGTGCCACCAGTGACTGGACAGGGGATCCGGTTCCTGACTACAATGAGCAGTTCTTC
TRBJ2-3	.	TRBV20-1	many	CSAPLYDTQYF	TGCAGTGCTCCCCTCTATGATACGCAGTATTTT
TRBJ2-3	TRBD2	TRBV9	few	CASSVGASGSSDTQYF	TGTGCCAGCAGCGTAGGAGCTAGCGGGAGCTCAGATACGCAGTATTTT
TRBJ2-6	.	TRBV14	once	CASRDSGANVLTF	TGTGCCAGCAGGGACTCTGGGGCCAACGTCCTGACTTTC
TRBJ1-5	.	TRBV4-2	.	CASSQEGTKNQPQHF	TGTGCCAGCAGCCAAGAAGGGACTAAAAATCAGCCCCAGCATTTT
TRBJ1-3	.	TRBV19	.	CASSLLWNTIYF	TGTGCCAGTAGCTTACTCTGGAACACCATATATTTT
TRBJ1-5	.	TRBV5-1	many	CASSLSADQPQHF	TGCGCCAGCAGCTTGAGTGCGGATCAGCCCCAGCATTTT
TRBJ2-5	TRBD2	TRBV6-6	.	CASSYERGTQYF	TGTGCCAGCAGTTACGAGCGGGGCACCCAGTACTTC
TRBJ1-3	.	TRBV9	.	CASGVGTNTIYF	TGTGCCAGCGGCGTAGGAACGAACACCATATATTTT
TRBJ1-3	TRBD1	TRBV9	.	CASSAGTGNSGNTIYF	TGTGCCAGCAGCGCCGGGACAGGGAACTCTGGAAACACCATATATTTT
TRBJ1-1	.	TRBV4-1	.	CASSQGVELEAFF	TGCGCCAGCAGCCAAGGGGTAGAACTTGAAGCTTTCTTT
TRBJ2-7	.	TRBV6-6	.	CASNYVISGHYEQYF	TGTGCCAGCAATTACGTAATCAGCGGACACTACGAGCAGTACTTC
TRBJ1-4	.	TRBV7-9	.	CASSFLPSTLSNEKLFF	TGTGCCAGCAGCTTTCTCCCCTCGACACTATCAAATGAAAAACTGTTTTTT
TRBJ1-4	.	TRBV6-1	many	CASRSGDANEKLFF	TGTGCCAGCAGATCGGGGGATGCGAATGAAAAACTGTTTTTT
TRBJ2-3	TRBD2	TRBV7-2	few	CASSSLAGARTDTQYF	TGTGCCAGCAGCTCCTTAGCGGGAGCCCGCACAGATACGCAGTATTTT
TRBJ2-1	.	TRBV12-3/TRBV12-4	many	CASSPEQQQFF	TGTGCCAGCAGCCCGGAGCAACAGCAGTTCTTC
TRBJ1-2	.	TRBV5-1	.	CASSLAAGVLDGYTF	TGCGCCAGCAGCTTGGCGGCAGGGGTCTTGGATGGCTACACCTTC
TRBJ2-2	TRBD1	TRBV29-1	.	CGGQGAYTGELFF	TGCGGGGGGCAGGGGGCTTACACTGGGGAGCTGTTTTTT
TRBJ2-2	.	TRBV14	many	CASSQRFTGELFF	TGTGCCAGCAGCCAAAGGTTTACCGGGGAGCTGTTTTTT
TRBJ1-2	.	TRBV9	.	CASSEGTLPDTYGYTF	TGTGCCAGCAGCGAGGGGACTCTTCCGGACACATATGGCTACACCTTC
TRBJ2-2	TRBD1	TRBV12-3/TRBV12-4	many	CASTTMTGRTGELFF	TGTGCCAGCACCACCATGACAGGGCGCACCGGGGAGCTGTTTTTT
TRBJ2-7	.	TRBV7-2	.	CASSPDKESVAEQYF	TGTGCCAGCAGCCCGGACAAGGAATCGGTGGCCGAGCAGTACTTC
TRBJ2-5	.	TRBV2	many	CASSELIQYF	TGTGCCAGCAGTGAACTAATCCAGTACTTC